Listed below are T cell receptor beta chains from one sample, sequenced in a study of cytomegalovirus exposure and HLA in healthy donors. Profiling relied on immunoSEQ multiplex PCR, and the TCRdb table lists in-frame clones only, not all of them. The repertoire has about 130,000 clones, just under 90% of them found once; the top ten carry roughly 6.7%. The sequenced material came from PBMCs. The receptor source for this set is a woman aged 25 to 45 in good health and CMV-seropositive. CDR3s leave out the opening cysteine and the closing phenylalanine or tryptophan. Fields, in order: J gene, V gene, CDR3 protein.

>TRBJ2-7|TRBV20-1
SVQVSYEQY
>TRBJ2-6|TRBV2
ASSQDRQGAWGANVLT
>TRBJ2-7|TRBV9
ASSVSSSYEQY
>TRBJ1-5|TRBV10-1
ASGTANQPQH
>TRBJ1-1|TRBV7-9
ASTLSGGGTEAF
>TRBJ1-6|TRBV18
ASSLGQGNNSPLH
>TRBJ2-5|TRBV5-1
ASSLSSSGQETQY
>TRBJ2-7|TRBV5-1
ASRLYLTESSYEQY
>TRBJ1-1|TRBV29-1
SVQMTRELEAF
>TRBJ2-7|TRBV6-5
ASRTPSGGPYEQY
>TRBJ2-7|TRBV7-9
ASSIQGFSYEQY
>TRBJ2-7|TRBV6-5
ASRAAASGRGEQY
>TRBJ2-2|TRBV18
ASSPTTPSTGELF
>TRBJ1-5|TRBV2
ASSGSRNSNQPQH
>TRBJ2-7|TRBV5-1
ASSSDGVAREQY
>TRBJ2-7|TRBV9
ASSVGSTGGPSEQY
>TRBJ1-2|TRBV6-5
ASSYSGGGYT
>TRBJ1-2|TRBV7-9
ASSPGQVYYGYT
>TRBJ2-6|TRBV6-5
ASSPDRAGANVLT
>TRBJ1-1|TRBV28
ASSLPSTGIPEAF
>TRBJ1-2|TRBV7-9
ASSVGQGARGYT
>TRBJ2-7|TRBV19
ASSIEGTSGIAEQY
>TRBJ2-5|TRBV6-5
ATGQGNVETQY
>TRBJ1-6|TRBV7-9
ASSSRGLGVSPLH
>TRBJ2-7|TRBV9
ASSSGLAGYEQY
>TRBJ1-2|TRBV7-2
ASSLFGGVDYGYT
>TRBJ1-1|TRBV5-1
ASSLAPDRPNTEAF
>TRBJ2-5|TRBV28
ASGGGAGEETQY
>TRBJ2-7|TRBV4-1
ASSQVPTGRAYEQY
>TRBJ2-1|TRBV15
ATSVIGTSVGNEQF
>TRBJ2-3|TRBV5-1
ASSLGTSGLTDTQY
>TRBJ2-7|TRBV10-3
AISESWDSSYEQY
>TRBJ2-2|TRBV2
ASSGVTGVAGELF
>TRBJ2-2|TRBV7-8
ASSLLGLVGELF
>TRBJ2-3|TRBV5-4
ASSSRRSGGLTDTQY
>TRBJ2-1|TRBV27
ASSLSTGGISARYLRSSYNEQF
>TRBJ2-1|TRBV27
ASSRKKDSTNEQF
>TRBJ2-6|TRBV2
ASRHGSGANVLT